This TCR beta chain was identified during a study of T cell repertoires in cytomegalovirus infection (dated by TCRdb to the late 2010s). Turning to the overall study: The peptide stimulations were aimed at well-studied HLA-B-restricted epitopes as well as recently identified HLA-C-restricted CMV epitopes, whose presentation resists viral immunomodulation. Donor HLA type was relevant to the analysis, as public TCR beta signatures indicated carriage of CMV infection together with the matching HLA type.

Instrument used: Illumina HiSeq 1500. The public reads were reprocessed in TCRdb via fastp at Q25 and MiXCR, keeping in-frame beta chains. Every entry covers one CDR3 protein and lists the most common genes and DNA from its rows. Present in this sample are about 470,000 distinct CDR3 sequences, roughly 43% of which were seen just once. 43% of the sample is taken by the ten largest. This specimen's treatment or condition label, per the study, means: in vitro stimulation with specific CMV peptide epitopes to enrich CMV-specific T cells. The research as a whole found: In the ex vivo response, HLA-C-restricted CMV-specific TCR beta clonotypes were dominant, and in two of eight donors the single most frequent clonotype came from this HLA-C-restricted group. Cumulative frequency of public TCR beta family members discriminated carriers of CMV infection plus the relevant HLA type in this cohort and an independent 352-donor cohort.

A remark on this clonotype: Its target antigen remains unknown. Qualities for individual bases were not recorded, and no much larger clone is one base off.

Sequencing used cultured PBMCs, obtained from culture after CMV antigen stimulation. The receptor's source is a human donor in good health (CMV status not recorded). Some clones in this sample may be carry-over from other donors' samples.

The CDR3 here reads CASSFIGGNQPQHF. The nucleotide sequence is TGCGCCAGCAGCTTTATAGGGGGCAATCAGCCCCAGCATTTT. Recombination linked TRBV5-1 to TRBJ1-5; 5 matching bases give a weak D call of TRBD1. Per the germline V gene, SGHRS is the CDR1 and YFSETQ is the CDR2. V gives up 2 bases and J gives up 2 bases, and the segment between their germline ends measures 8 bases. From its cysteine to its phenylalanine, the CDR3 spans 14 amino acids. The kept DNA is CDR3 alone, 42 bases in frame from the first base.